This T cell receptor beta chain was sequenced during a study of cytomegalovirus exposure and HLA in healthy donors. Study findings and constraints: Earlier results showed most TCR beta V segments being productive about 90% or about 30% of the time. Some TCR beta chains (roughly 160 of them) were listed as cytomegalovirus-associated.

Per germline, CDR1 SGDLS and CDR2 YYNGEE. V dropped 4 bases and J dropped 5 bases, with 15 bases sitting between them. CDR3 length equals 14 residues. Comments on this clone: As yet, its antigen is unknown.

Vbeta (60) and Jbeta (13) primers were used in the PCR. Some clones are missing from TCRdb's copy, which holds only in-frame ones; the method was immunoSEQ multiplex PCR. The repertoire holds some 120,000 clones, approximately 81% seen once, with about 2% in the top ten. The clonotype originates from a man aged 18 to 29 in good health and CMV-seronegative. Sequencing used PBMCs. The J gene is TRBJ1-2, the V gene TRBV9; unclear D gene. The CDR3 bases are TGTGCCAGCAGCCCTCAGAGCGGGCAGTATGGCTACACCTTC. It is translated as CASSPQSGQYGYTF.